These T cell receptor beta chains were read from a single sample in a study of blood T cell repertoires in COVID-19. The protocol was immunoSEQ multiplex PCR, while the TCRdb copy is restricted to in-frame clones and leaves out a portion. The sample shows 100,000 to 150,000 clones, 85% of them seen only once. Sequencing was performed on peripheral blood. These receptors originate from an elderly woman with acute or convalescent COVID-19. Both conserved end residues are part of each CDR3.

cdr3_length j_call v_call cdr3_aa
16 TRBJ2-1 TRBV3-1/TRBV3-2 CASSQTRDRGKFGQFF
15 TRBJ1-3 TRBV14 CASRPPGLSGNTIYF
17 TRBJ1-1 TRBV7-2 CASSFRLLWQGNTEAFF
14 TRBJ1-2 TRBV27 CASSRTGDTYGYTF
15 TRBJ2-7 TRBV4-2 CASSQVTGQTYEQYF
18 TRBJ2-2 TRBV4-2 CASSQPLGRGGNTGELFF
16 TRBJ1-2 TRBV4-3 CASSQDPGQGARGYTF
13 TRBJ2-3 TRBV9 CASSASPTDTQYF
14 TRBJ1-2 TRBV7-2 CASSSRWEDYGYTF
13 TRBJ1-2 TRBV5-1 CASSLETGLGYTF
15 TRBJ1-3 TRBV5-4 CASSLDGASGNTIYF
16 TRBJ2-7 TRBV27 CASSYRRGQGTYEQYF
11 TRBJ2-1 TRBV2 CASSPRNEQFF
16 TRBJ1-6 TRBV4-1 CASSQARGTENSPLHF
13 TRBJ1-2 TRBV18 CASSPDRGNGYTF
14 TRBJ1-2 TRBV7-2 CASSLGGRVNGYTF
13 TRBJ1-1 TRBV12-3/TRBV12-4 CAIQERWNTEAFF
15 TRBJ1-1 TRBV6-1 CASRTQGAMNTEAFF